One and the same sample provided the 16 T cell receptor beta chains below, sequenced in a study of regulatory T cells in long-lasting Graves disease. Both iRepertoire HTBI primers and Arm-PCR of CDR3 regions were used to build the TCR beta libraries. TCRdb ran MiXCR on the multiplex PCR reads and lists one entry per CDR3 protein. The sample consists of over 450,000 distinct CDR3 sequences, roughly 21% of them appearing once. The time point was: persistent/refractory GD, antithyroid drugs over 5 years with positive TRAb. The authors made the TCR library using RNA they extracted from PBMCs. The sequencing used peripheral blood mononuclear cells (PBMCs), collected when the disease was refractory, from a patient treated with antithyroid drugs. Source of these receptors: a female donor with Graves disease.

Regarding this clonotype: Given a much more abundant clone one base away, this may be a read error. The chain has TRBV28 and TRBJ1-5; D is unclear. The ends were cut back, 5 bases at V and 2 bases at J, with 19 bases in the middle. In germline, CDR1 is MDHEN, CDR2 SYDVKM. The CDR3 totals 17 residues. The CDR3 here is CASSPVTELYGNQPQHF. CDR3 nucleotides: TGTGCCAGCAGTCCCGTCACAGAGCTTTATGGCAATCAGCCCCAGCATTTT.

This clonotype appeared many times. V usage is TRBV3-1 and J usage is TRBJ1-1; D is unclear. V shed 1 base and J shed 3 bases, with 6 bases lying between them. From germline, CDR1 is LGHDT and CDR2 YNNKEL (reference sequence). The CDR3 extends over 13 amino acids. The CDR3 DNA follows: TGTGCCAGCAGCCAAGCTGCGGACACTGAAGCTTTCTTT. Its protein product is CASSQAADTEAFF.

This clonotype has a count of ten or more. The V call is TRBV12-3 or TRBV12-4, the J call TRBJ1-1, with 8 bases that match TRBD1. The CDR3 runs 14 residues. J gave up 1 base and V 6 bases, and 4 bases lay outside the gene matches. The CDR3 DNA reads as TGTGCCAGCAGCTCCGGGACAGGGAACACTGAAGCTTTCTTT. Protein sequence: CASSSGTGNTEAFF.

This clonotype was recorded at least ten times. The genes are TRBV3-1 and TRBJ1-1, with 8 bases fitting TRBD1. Germline-derived CDR1 and CDR2 are LGHDT and YNNKEL (reference sequence). V was pared by 4 bases and J by 10 bases, with 11 bases of the junction left unmatched. The CDR3 sequence is 14 residues long. The CDR3 spells CASSPWDRLRGAFF. In nucleotides, the CDR3 is TGTGCCAGCAGCCCTTGGGACAGGCTTAGAGGAGCTTTCTTT.

At least ten counts were recorded for this clonotype. This rearrangement joins TRBV28 to TRBJ2-7; possibly TRBD2 for D (5 bases). The germline V gene has CDR1 MDHEN and CDR2 SYDVKM. The germline V and J ends were trimmed by 5 bases and 5 bases, with 16 bases remaining between them. The CDR3 length is 14 residues. The CDR3 protein is CASSPRTWEHEQYF. CDR3 nucleotide sequence: TGTGCCAGCAGTCCCCGGACCTGGGAGCACGAGCAGTACTTC.

The chain joins TRBV29-1 to TRBJ1-2; the D gene is possibly TRBD1 (6 bases). The length of the CDR3 is 12 residues. The V gene's germline CDR1 is SQVTM and CDR2 ANQGSEA. V was cut by 4 bases and J by 6 bases, with 12 bases left in between. CDR3 region: CSVVGGADGYTF. The CDR3 DNA reads as TGCAGCGTTGTCGGGGGGGCGGATGGCTACACCTTC.

Turning to this clonotype: The junction shows a germline mismatch at one end, possibly a read error. The chain is built from TRBV6-2 or TRBV6-3 and TRBJ1-1; 7 nucleotides match TRBD1. The CDR3 extends over 15 amino acids. Germline CDR1 reads MNHEY; CDR2 reads SVGEGT. CDR3 residues: CASSYLTGDGTGAFF. The DNA for the CDR3 is TGTGCCAGCAGTTACCTAACAGGGGACGGGACTGGAGCTTTCTTT.

This clonotype has ten or more counts. The V and J genes are TRBV2 and TRBJ2-7; D possibly corresponds to TRBD1 (5 bases). This CDR3 is 15 amino acids long. CDR1 and CDR2 from the germline V gene are SNHLY and FYNNEI. V lost 7 bases and J 0 bases, leaving 16 bases between the germline ends. The CDR3 coding sequence is TGTGCCAGCACCTCGACAGAAGGATTCTCCTACGAGCAGTACTTC. It translates to CASTSTEGFSYEQYF.

This clonotype was seen a handful of times. The rearrangement links TRBV10-2 to TRBJ1-1, with a weak D call TRBD1 (6 bases). The CDR3 consists of 17 residues. Trimming took 4 bases from V and 1 from J, leaving 19 bases between them. Germline V gene sequence: CDR1 WSHSY, CDR2 SAAADI. This CDR3 reads CASSGYNQGTSNTEAFF. The CDR3 bases are TGCGCCAGCAGTGGATACAACCAGGGGACCTCGAACACTGAAGCTTTCTTT.

The chain carries TRBV19 and TRBJ2-4; 12 nucleotides line up with TRBD1. Germline trimming cut 6 bases from V and 6 bases from J; bases unmatched to any gene: 3. The CDR3 loop spans 14 amino acids. The germline gives CDR1 LNHDA, CDR2 SQIVND (reference sequence). DNA of the CDR3: TGTGCCAGTAGGGGGACAGGGGGCAGAAACATTCAGTACTTC. This gives the protein CASRGTGGRNIQYF. The full variable domain, rest sourced from reference TRBV19 and TRBJ2-4, is DGGITQSPKYLFRKEGQNVTLSCEQNLNHDAMYWYRQDPGQGLRLIYYSQIVNDFQKGDIAEGYSVSREKKESFPLTVTSAQKNPTAFYLCASRGTGGRNIQYFGAGTRLSVL.

This clonotype has more than one count but fewer than ten. This chain links TRBV7-9 with TRBJ1-2; the D is unclear. The CDR3 is 13 amino acids. The germline CDR1 and CDR2 sequences are SEHNR and FQNEAQ (reference sequence). V was cut by 2 bases and J by 8 bases, with 12 bases left in between. The CDR3 reads CASSLQSNSGYTF. The CDR3 DNA reads as TGTGCCAGCAGCTTACAGTCCAACTCAGGCTACACCTTC.

This clonotype has just a few counts. This chain uses TRBV2 with TRBJ1-3; perhaps TRBD1 as D (5 bases). The germline V gene encodes CDR1 SNHLY and CDR2 FYNNEI. Trimming shortened V by 8 bases and J by 0 bases, and 14 bases separated the two germline ends. This CDR3 is 15 amino acids long. The CDR3 DNA is TGTGCCAGCCACGCCATTAGGGGCTCTGGAAACACCATATATTTT. It codes for CASHAIRGSGNTIYF.

The chain links TRBV4-2 to TRBJ2-5, with D possibly matching TRBD1 (6 bases). CDR1 and CDR2 (germline): LGHNA, YNFKEQ. The V gene lost 3 bases and the J gene lost 1 base, with 12 bases spanning the gap. The CDR3 has 15 residues. The CDR3 coding sequence is TGTGCCAGCAGCCAGGGGGCGATACCCCAAGAGACCCAGTACTTC. Its protein is CASSQGAIPQETQYF.

The chain has TRBV5-6 and TRBJ2-7; 7 positions agree with TRBD2. The CDR3 totals 16 residues. Germline V gene data show CDR1 as SGHDT and CDR2 as YYEEEE. J was trimmed by 6 bases and V by 3 bases; bases with no gene match: 15. The CDR3 region has the DNA TGTGCCAGCAGCTCTGACCGGGTCCTACTAGCGTCCGAGCAGTACTTC. Translated, it gives CASSSDRVLLASEQYF. Full variable domain (outside the CDR3, taken from reference TRBV5-6 and TRBJ2-7): DAGVTQSPTHLIKTRGQQVTLRCSPKSGHDTVSWYQQALGQGPQFIFQYYEEEERQRGNFPDRFSGHQFPNYSSELNVNALLLGDSALYLCASSSDRVLLASEQYFGPGTRLTVT.

The rearrangement links TRBV25-1 to TRBJ2-3; D may be TRBD1 (6 bases). The CDR3 covers 18 residues. V was clipped by 1 base and J by 5 bases, with 22 bases between them. CDR1 is MGHDK, CDR2 SYGVNS, per germline. The CDR3: CASSESKGGDTVGDTQYF. CDR3 nucleotides: TGTGCCAGCAGTGAATCGAAGGGTGGGGACACAGTGGGAGATACGCAGTATTTT.

This clonotype appeared a few times. The rearrangement uses TRBV6-5 and TRBJ2-7; TRBD2 aligns across 13 bases. The CDR3 has 17 amino acids. Per germline, CDR1 MNHEY and CDR2 SVGAGI. V was clipped by 2 bases and J by 5 bases; unmatched bases: 9. CDR3: CASSYVLWTSGSNEQYF. CDR3 coding DNA: TGTGCCAGCAGTTACGTCCTCTGGACTAGCGGGAGCAACGAGCAGTACTTC.